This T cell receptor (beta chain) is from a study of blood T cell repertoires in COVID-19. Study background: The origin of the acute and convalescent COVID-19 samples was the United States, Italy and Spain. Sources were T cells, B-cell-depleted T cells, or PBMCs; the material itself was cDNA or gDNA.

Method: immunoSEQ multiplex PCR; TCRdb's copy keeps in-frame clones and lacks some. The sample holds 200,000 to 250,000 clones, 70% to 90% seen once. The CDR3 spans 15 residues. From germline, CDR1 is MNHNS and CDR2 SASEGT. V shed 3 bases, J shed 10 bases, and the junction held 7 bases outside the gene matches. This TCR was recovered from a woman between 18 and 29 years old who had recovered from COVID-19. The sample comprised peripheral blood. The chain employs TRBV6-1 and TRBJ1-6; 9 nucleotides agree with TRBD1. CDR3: CASSDPGQGGSPLHF. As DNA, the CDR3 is TGTGCCAGCAGTGACCCGGGACAGGGTGGATCACCCCTCCACTTT.